The present TCR beta chain was sequenced within a study of tumor and adjacent non-tumor tissue in lung cancer. The library came from three nested PCR rounds adapted from ARM-PCR protocols. TCRdb fed the multiplex PCR reads into MiXCR, producing one record per CDR3 protein. The sample records 85,000 to 100,000 distinct CDR3 sequences, just over 65% being singletons. This clonotype was picked up many times. Its antigen is not known. RNA was extracted from bulk tissue without any cell sorting. CDR1 and CDR2 (germline): LGHNT, FRNRAP. The CDR3 contains 14 residues. Trimming took 4 bases from V and 4 from J, leaving 11 bases between them. Whole-study findings and limits: Normal lung showed higher cumulative top 100 clone frequency than tumor.

The V gene is TRBV12-5, the J gene TRBJ2-1; a possible D gene is TRBD2 (5 bases). The clonotype originates from a man aged 55 to 70 with non-small cell lung cancer. Sequencing was done on a sample of lung tumor tissue. The CDR3 spells CASGSGERYNEQFF. The CDR3 DNA sequence: TGTGCTAGTGGTTCCGGGGAAAGGTACAATGAGCAGTTCTTC.